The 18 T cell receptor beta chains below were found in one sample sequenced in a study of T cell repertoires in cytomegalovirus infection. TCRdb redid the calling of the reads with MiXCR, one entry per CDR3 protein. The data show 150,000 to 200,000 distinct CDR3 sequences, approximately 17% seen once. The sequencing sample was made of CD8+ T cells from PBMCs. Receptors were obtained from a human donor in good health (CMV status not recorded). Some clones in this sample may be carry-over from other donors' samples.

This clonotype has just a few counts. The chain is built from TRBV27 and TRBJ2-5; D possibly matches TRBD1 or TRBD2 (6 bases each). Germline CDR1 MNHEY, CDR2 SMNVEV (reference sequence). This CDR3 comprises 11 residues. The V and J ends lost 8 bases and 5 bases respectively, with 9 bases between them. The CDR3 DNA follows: TGTGCCAGCGGGGGGCTGGAGACCCAGTACTTC. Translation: CASGGLETQYF.

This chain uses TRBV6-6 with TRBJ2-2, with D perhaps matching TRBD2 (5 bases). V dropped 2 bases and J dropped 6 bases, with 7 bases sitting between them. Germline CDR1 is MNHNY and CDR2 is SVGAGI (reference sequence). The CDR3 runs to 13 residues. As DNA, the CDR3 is TGTGCCAGCAGTTACGAGGGCGCCGGGGAGCTGTTTTTT. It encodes CASSYEGAGELFF.

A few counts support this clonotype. CDR3 sequence (DNA): TGTGCCAGCAGAACCGACAGGGAAGGATCTCAGCCCCAGCATTTT. This codes for CASRTDREGSQPQHF. The V call is TRBV28, the J call TRBJ1-5; TRBD1 agrees at 7 bases. V gave up 6 bases and J gave up 6 bases; unmatched junction bases: 11. Per the germline V gene, CDR1 is MDHEN and CDR2 is SYDVKM. The CDR3 spans 15 residues.

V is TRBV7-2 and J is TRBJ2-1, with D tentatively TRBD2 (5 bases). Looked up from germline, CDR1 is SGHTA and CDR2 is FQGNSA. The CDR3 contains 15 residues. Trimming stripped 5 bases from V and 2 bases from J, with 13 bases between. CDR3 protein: CASSPRSGTYNEQFF. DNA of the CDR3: TGTGCCAGCAGCCCCCGGAGCGGCACCTACAATGAGCAGTTCTTC.

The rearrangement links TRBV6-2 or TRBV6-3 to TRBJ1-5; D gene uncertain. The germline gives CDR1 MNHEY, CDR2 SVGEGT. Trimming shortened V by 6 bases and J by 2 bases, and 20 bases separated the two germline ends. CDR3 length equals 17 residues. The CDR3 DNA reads TGTGCCAGCAGCCTCAAACGGACGGTCATTGGCAATCAGCCCCAGCATTTT. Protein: CASSLKRTVIGNQPQHF.

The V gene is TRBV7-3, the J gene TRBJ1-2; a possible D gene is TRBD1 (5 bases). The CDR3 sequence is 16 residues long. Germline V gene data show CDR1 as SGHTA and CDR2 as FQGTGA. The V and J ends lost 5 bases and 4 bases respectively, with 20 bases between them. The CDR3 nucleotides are TGTGCCAGCAGCCCGCGTGGGGGGACCTTATTCTATGGCTACACCTTC. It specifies CASSPRGGTLFYGYTF.

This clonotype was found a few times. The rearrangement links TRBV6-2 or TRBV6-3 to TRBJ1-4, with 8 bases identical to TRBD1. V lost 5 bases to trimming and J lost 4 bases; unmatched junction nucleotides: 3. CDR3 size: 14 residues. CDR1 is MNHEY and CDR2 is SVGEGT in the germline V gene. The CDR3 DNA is TGTGCCAGCAGTCCGGACAGGGATAATGAAAAACTGTTTTTT. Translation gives CASSPDRDNEKLFF.

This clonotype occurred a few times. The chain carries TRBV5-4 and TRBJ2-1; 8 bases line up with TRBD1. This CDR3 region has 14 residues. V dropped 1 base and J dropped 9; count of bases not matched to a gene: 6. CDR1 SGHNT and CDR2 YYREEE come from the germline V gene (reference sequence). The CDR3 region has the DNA TGTGCCAGCAGCTTGACAGGGGGATTGGTTGAGCAGTTCTTC. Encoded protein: CASSLTGGLVEQFF. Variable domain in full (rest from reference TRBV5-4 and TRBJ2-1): ETGVTQSPTHLIKTRGQQVTLRCSSQSGHNTVSWYQQALGQGPQFIFQYYREEENGRGNFPPRFSGLQFPNYSSELNVNALELDDSALYLCASSLTGGLVEQFFGPGTRLTVL.

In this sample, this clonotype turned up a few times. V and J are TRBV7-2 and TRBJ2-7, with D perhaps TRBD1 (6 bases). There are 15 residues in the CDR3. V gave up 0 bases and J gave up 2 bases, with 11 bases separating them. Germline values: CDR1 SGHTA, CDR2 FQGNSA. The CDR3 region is CASSLAVQGAYEQYF. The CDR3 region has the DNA TGTGCCAGCAGCTTAGCAGTACAGGGAGCCTACGAGCAGTACTTC.

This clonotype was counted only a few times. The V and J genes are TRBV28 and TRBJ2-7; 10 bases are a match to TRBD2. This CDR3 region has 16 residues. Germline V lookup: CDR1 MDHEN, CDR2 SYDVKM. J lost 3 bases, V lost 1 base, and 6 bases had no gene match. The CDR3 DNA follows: TGTGCCAGCAGTTTATTTCGGCCTAGCGGGAGCTACGAGCAGTACTTC. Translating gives CASSLFRPSGSYEQYF.

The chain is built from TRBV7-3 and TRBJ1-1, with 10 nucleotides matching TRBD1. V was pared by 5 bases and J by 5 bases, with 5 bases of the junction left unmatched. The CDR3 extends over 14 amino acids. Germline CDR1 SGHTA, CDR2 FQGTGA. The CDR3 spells CASSPDRGRTEAFF. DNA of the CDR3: TGTGCCAGCAGCCCGGACAGGGGGAGGACTGAAGCTTTCTTT.

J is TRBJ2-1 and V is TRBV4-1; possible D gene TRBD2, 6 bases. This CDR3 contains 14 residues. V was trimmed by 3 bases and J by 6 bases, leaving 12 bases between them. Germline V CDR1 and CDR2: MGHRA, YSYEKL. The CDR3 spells CASSQVGGSNEQFF. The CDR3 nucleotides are TGCGCCAGCAGCCAGGTTGGGGGGAGCAATGAGCAGTTCTTC.

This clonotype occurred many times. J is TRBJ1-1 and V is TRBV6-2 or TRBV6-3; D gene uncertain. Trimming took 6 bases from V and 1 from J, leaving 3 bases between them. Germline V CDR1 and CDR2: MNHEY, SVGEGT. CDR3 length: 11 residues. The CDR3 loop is CASSRNTEAFF. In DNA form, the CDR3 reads TGTGCCAGCAGCCGGAACACTGAAGCTTTCTTT.

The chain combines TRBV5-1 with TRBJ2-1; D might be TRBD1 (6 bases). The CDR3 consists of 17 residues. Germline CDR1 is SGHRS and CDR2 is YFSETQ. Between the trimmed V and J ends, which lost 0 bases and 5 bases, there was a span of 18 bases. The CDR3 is CASSLESGLRTDNEQFF. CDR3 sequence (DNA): TGCGCCAGCAGCTTGGAATCGGGGCTACGGACAGACAATGAGCAGTTCTTC.

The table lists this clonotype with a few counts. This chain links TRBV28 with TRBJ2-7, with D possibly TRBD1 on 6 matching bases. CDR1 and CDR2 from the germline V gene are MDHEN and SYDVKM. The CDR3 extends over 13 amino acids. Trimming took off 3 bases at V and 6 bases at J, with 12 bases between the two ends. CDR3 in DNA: TGTGCCAGCAGTTTGCCCGGGACAACCGAGCAGTACTTC. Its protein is CASSLPGTTEQYF.

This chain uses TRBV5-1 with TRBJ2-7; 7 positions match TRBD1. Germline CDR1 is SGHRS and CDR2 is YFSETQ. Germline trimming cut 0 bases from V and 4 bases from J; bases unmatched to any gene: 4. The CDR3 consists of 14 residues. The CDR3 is CASSLGTGEYEQYF. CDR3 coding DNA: TGCGCCAGCAGCTTGGGGACAGGAGAATACGAGCAGTACTTC.

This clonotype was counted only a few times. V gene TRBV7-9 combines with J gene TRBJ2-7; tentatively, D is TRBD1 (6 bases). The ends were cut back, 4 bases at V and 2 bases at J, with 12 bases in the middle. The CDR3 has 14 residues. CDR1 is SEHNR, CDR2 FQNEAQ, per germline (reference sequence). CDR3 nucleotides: TGTGCCAGCAGCTCGAACAGGGATGCCTACGAGCAGTACTTC. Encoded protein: CASSSNRDAYEQYF. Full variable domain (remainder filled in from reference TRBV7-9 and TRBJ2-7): DTGVSQNPRHKITKRGQNVTFRCDPISEHNRLYWYRQTLGQGPEFLTYFQNEAQLEKSRLLSDRFSAERPKGSFSTLEIQRTEQGDSAMYLCASSSNRDAYEQYFGPGTRLTVT.

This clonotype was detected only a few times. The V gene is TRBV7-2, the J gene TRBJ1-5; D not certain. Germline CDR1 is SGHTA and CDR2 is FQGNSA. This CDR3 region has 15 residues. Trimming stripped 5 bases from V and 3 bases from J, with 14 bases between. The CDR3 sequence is CASSPLGRLNQPQHF. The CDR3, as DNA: TGTGCCAGCAGCCCGTTAGGACGGCTCAATCAGCCCCAGCATTTT.